One sample yielded the 10 T cell receptor beta chains listed below, sequenced in a study of PD-L1 blockade in urothelial cancer. Stated time point: pretreatment peripheral blood. TCRdb's copy holds only in-frame clones and misses some; the assay was immunoSEQ multiplex PCR. The table includes under 55,000 clones, around 80% detected once. The sample consisted of PBMCs, taken around atezolizumab (anti-PD-L1) treatment. The source of these receptors is a man between 70 and 80 years old with urothelial cancer.

This clone was seen more than once but under ten times. The rearrangement links TRBV7-9 to TRBJ2-5; 7 bases agree with TRBD2. The germline V gene encodes CDR1 SEHNR and CDR2 FQNEAQ (reference sequence). The CDR3 length is 16 residues. Unmatched junction bases numbered 9, after V lost 0 bases and J lost 5 bases. The CDR3 is CASSLAQVGRMETQYF. The CDR3 DNA is TGTGCCAGCAGCTTAGCGCAGGTCGGGAGGATGGAGACCCAGTACTTC.

V and J are TRBV2 and TRBJ2-4; TRBD2 might be the D (6 bases). Germline CDR1 reads SNHLY; CDR2 reads FYNNEI. This CDR3 is built from 15 residues. The V end lost 1 base, the J end lost 0 bases, and 7 bases lay between the germline ends. CDR3 amino acids: CASSEGGVAKNIQYF. DNA of the CDR3: TGTGCCAGCAGTGAAGGCGGGGTAGCCAAAAACATTCAGTACTTC.

This chain uses TRBV5-1 with TRBJ1-1; D not certain. There are 13 residues in the CDR3. V lost 4 bases, J lost 2 bases, and 9 bases lay in between. Germline V gives CDR1 SGHRS, CDR2 YFSETQ. The chain's CDR3 is CASSRGSNTEAFF. The DNA for the CDR3 is TGCGCCAGCAGCCGGGGATCAAACACTGAAGCTTTCTTT.

The J gene is TRBJ2-2, the V gene TRBV5-3; the D is unclear. TRBV5-3 is flagged as an ORF with uncertain function. The CDR3 consists of 13 residues. V was shortened by 1 base and J by 3 bases, with 4 bases between the two germline ends. The CDR3 protein is CARSLSDTGELFF. CDR3 DNA: TGTGCCAGAAGCTTGTCAGACACCGGGGAGCTGTTTTTT.

The sample holds a few counts of this clone. The V call is TRBV6-1, the J call TRBJ1-5, with 11 bases aligning to TRBD1. Germline V gives CDR1 MNHNS, CDR2 SASEGT. V was clipped by 4 bases and J by 1 base; unmatched bases: 3. CDR3 size: 16 residues. CDR3 DNA sequence: TGTGCCAGCAGTGTCCGGGACAGGGGGAGCAATCAGCCCCAGCATTTT. Residues: CASSVRDRGSNQPQHF.

CDR3 amino acids: CASSLSLAGGPYEQYF. In DNA, the CDR3 is TGTGCCAGCAGCTTAAGTTTGGCGGGGGGACCGTACGAGCAGTACTTC. This rearrangement joins TRBV7-2 to TRBJ2-7; TRBD2 agrees at 8 bases. CDR3 size: 16 residues. V shed 2 bases and J 4 bases; nucleotides not matched to a gene: 10. Germline loops: CDR1 SGHTA, CDR2 FQGNSA.

CDR3 amino acids: CASSLQGDTEAFF. The CDR3 DNA reads TGTGCCAGCAGCTTACAGGGGGACACTGAAGCTTTCTTT. V usage is TRBV11-3 and J usage is TRBJ1-1; 7 bases fit TRBD1. Germline V lookup: CDR1 SGHNT, CDR2 YENEEA. Trimming at V came to 2 bases and at J to 3 bases, leaving 0 bases not matched to a gene. The CDR3 runs to 13 residues.

In its sample, this clone was seen once. V usage is TRBV7-3 and J usage is TRBJ1-2, with D uncertain. The germline gives CDR1 SGHTA, CDR2 FQGTGA. This CDR3 has 12 amino acids. Trimming removed 2 bases from V and 8 bases from J, with 9 bases in between. CDR3 loop: CASSLSGDGYTF. For the CDR3, the DNA is TGTGCCAGCAGCTTATCAGGCGACGGCTACACCTTC.

V usage is TRBV5-1 and J usage is TRBJ2-3; 10 bases are a match to TRBD1. The CDR3 sequence is 16 residues long. V shed 4 bases, J shed 1 base, and the junction held 6 bases outside the gene matches. Looked up from germline, CDR1 is SGHRS and CDR2 is YFSETQ. This CDR3 is CASSARTGGGTDTQYF. The CDR3 DNA reads TGCGCCAGCAGCGCCCGGACAGGGGGAGGCACAGATACGCAGTATTTT.

The chain has TRBV28 and TRBJ2-5; tentative D call: TRBD1 (5 bases). This CDR3 is 14 amino acids long. Germline V gene lookup returns CDR1 MDHEN and CDR2 SYDVKM. V shed 4 bases and J shed 2 bases, with 11 bases lying between them. The CDR3 DNA follows: TGTGCCAGCAGTTCCAGGGTCGGACAAGAGACCCAGTACTTC. It is translated as CASSSRVGQETQYF.